Following are 5 T cell receptor beta chains from one sample sequenced in a study of blood T cell repertoires in COVID-19. Some clones are missing from TCRdb's copy, which holds only in-frame ones; the method was immunoSEQ multiplex PCR. The data hold 250,000 to 350,000 clones, with about nine tenths observed a single time. Sequencing was done on a sample of PBMCs or T cells enriched from blood (not recorded which). Every receptor here comes from a woman aged 18-30 years who had recovered from COVID-19.

This sequence joins TRBV19 and TRBJ2-5; TRBD2 matches at 7 bases. This CDR3 comprises 14 residues. Germline V lookup: CDR1 LNHDA, CDR2 SQIVND (reference sequence). J gave up 4 bases and V 6 bases, and 8 bases lay outside the gene matches. CDR3 nucleotides: TGTGCCAGTAGCCCTCTAGCGGCCCGAGAGACCCAGTACTTC. Translation gives CASSPLAARETQYF. The full variable domain, completed using reference TRBV19 and TRBJ2-5, is DGGITQSPKYLFRKEGQNVTLSCEQNLNHDAMYWYRQDPGQGLRLIYYSQIVNDFQKGDIAEGYSVSREKKESFPLTVTSAQKNPTAFYLCASSPLAARETQYFGPGTRLLVL.

The gene calls are TRBV5-1 and TRBJ2-3; 13 bases are shared with TRBD2. With V trimmed by 0 bases and J by 2 bases, 3 bases remained unmatched. Germline V gene data show CDR1 as SGHRS and CDR2 as YFSETQ. The CDR3 contains 17 residues. CDR3 sequence: CASSLGLAGGYTDTQYF. For the CDR3, the DNA is TGCGCCAGCAGCTTGGGACTAGCGGGGGGATACACAGATACGCAGTATTTT.

The J gene is TRBJ1-5, the V gene TRBV28; 7 bases agree with TRBD1. CDR3 length equals 14 residues. Trimming took 8 bases from V and 5 from J; bases not matched to a gene: 9. CDR1 is MDHEN and CDR2 is SYDVKM in the germline V gene. The CDR3, as DNA: TGTGCCAGCCAGAGAGGGGACAGACATCAGCCCCAGCATTTT. Its translation is CASQRGDRHQPQHF. Full variable domain (outside the CDR3, taken from reference TRBV28 and TRBJ1-5): DVKVTQSSRYLVKRTGEKVFLECVQDMDHENMFWYRQDPGLGLRLIYFSYDVKMKEKGDIPEGYSVSREKKERFSLILESASTNQTSMYLCASQRGDRHQPQHFGDGTRLSIL.

The CDR3 protein is CASSLTSGFTDTQYF. CDR3 DNA sequence: TGTGCCAGCAGTTTGACTAGCGGCTTCACAGATACGCAGTATTTT. The chain joins TRBV28 to TRBJ2-3, with 9 bases lining up with TRBD2. Germline V CDR1 and CDR2: MDHEN, SYDVKM. This CDR3 spans 15 amino acids. V lost 3 bases to trimming and J lost 2 bases; unmatched junction nucleotides: 3.

This chain connects TRBV5-8 to TRBJ1-6; maybe TRBD1 (6 bases). Germline V gene lookup returns CDR1 SGHTS and CDR2 YDEGEE. CDR3 length: 15 residues. Trimming stripped 4 bases from V and 8 bases from J, with 16 bases between. CDR3 sequence reads: CASSKRGGPYSPLHF. CDR3 DNA: TGTGCCAGCAGCAAAAGGGGGGGCCCCTATTCACCCCTCCACTTT.